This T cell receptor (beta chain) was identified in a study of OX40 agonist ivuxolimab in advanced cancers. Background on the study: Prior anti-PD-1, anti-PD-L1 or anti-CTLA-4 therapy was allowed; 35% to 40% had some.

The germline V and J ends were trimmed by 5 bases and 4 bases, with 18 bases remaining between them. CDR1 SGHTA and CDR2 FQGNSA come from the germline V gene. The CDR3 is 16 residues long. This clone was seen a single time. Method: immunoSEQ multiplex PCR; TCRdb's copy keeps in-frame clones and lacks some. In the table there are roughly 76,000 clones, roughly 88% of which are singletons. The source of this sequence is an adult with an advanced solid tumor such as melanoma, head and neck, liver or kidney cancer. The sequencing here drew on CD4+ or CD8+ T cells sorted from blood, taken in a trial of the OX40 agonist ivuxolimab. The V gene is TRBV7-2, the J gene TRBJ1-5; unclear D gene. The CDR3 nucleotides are TGTGCCAGCAGCCCGCTGGGAGGGAAGGTTAATCAGCCCCAGCATTTT. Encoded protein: CASSPLGGKVNQPQHF.